This T cell receptor beta chain was identified during a study of CD8 T cells in Susac syndrome. Patients with Susac syndrome met diagnostic criteria defined recently for definite or probable disease. RNA totalling about 0.45 to 1 ug underwent reverse transcription with random hexamers. TCRdb re-called the immunoSEQ multiplex PCR reads through MiXCR, storing one row per CDR3 protein. The profile shows about 140,000 distinct CDR3 sequences, more than 85% of them singletons. Trimming removed 2 bases at V and 5 bases at J, with 24 bases between. The CDR3 contains 18 residues. CDR1 is SNHLY, CDR2 FYNNEI, per germline.

What was sequenced was CD8+ T cells from PBMCs. The chain recombines TRBV2 with TRBJ1-1; no firm D call. The receptor was isolated from a human donor with Susac syndrome. As DNA, the CDR3 is TGTGCCAGCAGTGAATCTTGGTATGATGGGCCTACGCAGACTGAAGCTTTCTTT. Translating gives CASSESWYDGPTQTEAFF.